Shown below are 10 T cell receptor beta chains from a single sample sequenced in a study of T cells after yellow fever vaccination. From the 5' RACE reads, TCRdb called clonotypes with MiXCR, one entry per CDR3 protein. The sample includes about 46,000 distinct CDR3 sequences, 5.5% to 7.5% of them seen just once. Source: PBMCs, either bulk or a sorted T-cell subset (CD4+, CD8+, memory, or dextramer-sorted; not recorded which), taken 45 days after the yellow fever booster vaccination. The receptors originated from a young man who received the YFV17D yellow fever vaccine.

J is TRBJ2-3 and V is TRBV20-1, with 10 bases lining up with TRBD1. V shed 7 bases and J 2 bases; nucleotides not matched to a gene: 15. The germline gives CDR1 DFQATT, CDR2 SNEGSKA (reference sequence). The CDR3 has 17 residues. The CDR3 DNA sequence: TGCAGTGTATCCCAGCCGATGGGGACAGGGGTCACAGATACGCAGTATTTT. It is translated as CSVSQPMGTGVTDTQYF.

This clonotype was counted many times. This sequence joins TRBV6-4 and TRBJ2-4, with D perhaps matching TRBD1 or TRBD2 (5 bases each). The germline gives CDR1 MRHNA, CDR2 SNTAGT. V dropped 8 bases and J dropped 11 bases, with 10 bases sitting between them. This CDR3 is built from 10 residues. CDR3 region: CASSRGFQYF. The CDR3 region has the DNA TGTGCCAGCTCGAGGGGATTTCAGTACTTC.

Concerning this clonotype itself: Possible read error: a much larger clone is one base away. This CDR3 is CASNTGQGRYEQYF. The CDR3 nucleotides read TGTGCCAGCAACACCGGACAGGGGCGCTACGAGCAGTACTTC. The chain links TRBV5-6 to TRBJ2-7, with 9 positions matching TRBD1. The CDR3 sequence is 14 residues long. CDR1 is SGHDT, CDR2 YYEEEE, per germline. Germline trimming cut 6 bases from V and 3 bases from J; bases unmatched to any gene: 7.

This chain links TRBV12-3 or TRBV12-4 with TRBJ1-2; TRBD1 might be the D (5 bases). This CDR3 comprises 13 residues. The V end lost 3 bases, the J end lost 4 bases, and 9 bases lay between the germline ends. Here the CDR3 DNA reads TGTGCCAGCAGTTTTCAGGGCGGCTATGGCTACACCTTC. It encodes CASSFQGGYGYTF.

At least ten counts were recorded for this clonotype. The V call is TRBV29-1, the J call TRBJ1-2; D is uncertain. Germline-derived CDR1 and CDR2 are SQVTM and ANQGSEA. The CDR3 has 13 residues. Trimming removed 5 bases at V and 7 bases at J, with 17 bases between. CDR3: CSVISVASSGYTF. The CDR3, as DNA: TGCAGCGTTATATCCGTGGCGTCAAGTGGCTACACCTTC.

This clonotype was seen only a few times. The V gene is TRBV7-3, the J gene TRBJ2-3; 8 bases agree with TRBD2. The CDR3 has 15 amino acids. CDR1 and CDR2 from the germline V gene are SGHTA and FQGTGA. Unmatched junction bases numbered 11, after V lost 6 bases and J lost 6 bases. The CDR3 protein is CASSPQAGDPDTQYF. The CDR3 region has the DNA TGTGCCAGCAGTCCCCAAGCGGGAGATCCGGATACGCAGTATTTT.

This clonotype was found many times. The J gene is TRBJ2-1, the V gene TRBV20-1, with 13 bases matching TRBD2. The trim removed 4 bases at V and 6 bases at J, leaving 3 bases unmatched. Looked up from germline, CDR1 is DFQATT and CDR2 is SNEGSKA (reference sequence). The CDR3 length is 14 residues. The CDR3 region is CSAIRLAGGNEQFF. As DNA, the CDR3 is TGCAGTGCTATAAGACTAGCGGGAGGCAATGAGCAGTTCTTC.

This clonotype was seen many times. The chain recombines TRBV5-1 with TRBJ2-3; the D gene is possibly TRBD2 (6 bases). The V gene's germline CDR1 is SGHRS and CDR2 YFSETQ. Trimming shortened V by 1 base and J by 2 bases, and 14 bases separated the two germline ends. The CDR3 extends over 16 amino acids. The DNA of the CDR3 is TGCGCCAGCAGCTTGCCGAGCGGAGGGTCCACAGATACGCAGTATTTT. It is translated as CASSLPSGGSTDTQYF.

This clonotype came up many times. CDR3 protein: CAWRGQANEQFF. CDR3 sequence (DNA): TGTGCCTGGAGGGGCCAGGCGAATGAGCAGTTCTTC. This rearrangement joins TRBV30 to TRBJ2-1, with D unclear. Germline V gene data show CDR1 as GTSNPN and CDR2 as SVGIG (reference sequence). The V end lost 3 bases, the J end lost 7 bases, and 10 bases lay between the germline ends. This CDR3 has 12 amino acids.

The J gene is TRBJ2-3, the V gene TRBV24-1; 9 bases line up with TRBD2. The CDR3 length is 16 residues. Germline V gene data show CDR1 as KGHDR and CDR2 as SFDVKD. V was pared by 4 bases and J by 2 bases, with 6 bases of the junction left unmatched. The CDR3 region is CATSEPGTSITDTQYF. As DNA, the CDR3 is TGTGCCACCAGTGAACCCGGGACTAGCATCACAGATACGCAGTATTTT.